This T cell receptor (beta chain) was recovered during a study of cytomegalovirus exposure and HLA in healthy donors. The primer mix had 60 Vbeta and 13 Jbeta primers. Measured with immunoSEQ multiplex PCR; TCRdb has only the in-frame clones, and not every one. The data hold over 150,000 clones, with around 79% observed a single time. The sequenced sample was PBMCs. This clonotype was obtained from a woman aged 18-30 years in good health and CMV-seronegative.

In DNA form, the CDR3 reads TGTGCCAGCAGCCCCGGGACAGCCTACGAGCAGTACTTC. It translates to CASSPGTAYEQYF. This chain links TRBV6-5 with TRBJ2-7; TRBD1 matches at 7 bases. From germline, CDR1 is MNHEY and CDR2 SVGAGI. The CDR3 is made up of 13 amino acids. J gave up 2 bases and V 6 bases, and 4 bases lay outside the gene matches.